These T cell receptor beta chains were read from a single sample in a study of CD8 T cells in Susac syndrome. TCRdb re-called the immunoSEQ multiplex PCR reads through MiXCR, storing one row per CDR3 protein. The table lists roughly 120,000 distinct CDR3 sequences, about 92% of them singletons. Sequenced material: CD8+ T cells from PBMCs. Every receptor here comes from a human donor with multiple sclerosis. Each CDR3 is given with its conserved first and last residue. Fields, in order: J gene, clone size, V gene, D gene, CDR3 DNA, CDR3 protein. D genes are given only for firm matches. Part of the rows lack a size; the others show once, few, many or a class for expanded clones.

J: TRBJ1-2; size: -; V: TRBV4-1; D: -; DNA: TGCGCCAGCAGCCAAGTACTACACCGGGAGATTAACTATGGCTACACCTTC; CDR3: CASSQVLHREINYGYTF
J: TRBJ2-2; size: -; V: TRBV12-3/TRBV12-4; D: -; DNA: TGTGCCAGCAGCCCGGGGGGCCCGAACACCGGGGAGCTGTTTTTT; CDR3: CASSPGGPNTGELFF
J: TRBJ2-7; size: -; V: TRBV4-1; D: -; DNA: TGCGCCAGCACGGGGAATACGTACGAGCAGTACTTC; CDR3: CASTGNTYEQYF
J: TRBJ1-1; size: -; V: TRBV12-3/TRBV12-4; D: -; DNA: TGTGCCAGCAGTTTAGGGAAAGCTGAAGCTTTCTTT; CDR3: CASSLGKAEAFF
J: TRBJ2-3; size: -; V: TRBV7-9; D: -; DNA: TGTGCCAGCAGCTTTGGGTTCGCAGATACGCAGTATTTT; CDR3: CASSFGFADTQYF
J: TRBJ1-2; size: -; V: TRBV5-1; D: -; DNA: TGCGCCAGCAGCTTGTCGGTCGCCAGGGGCTATGGCTACACCTTC; CDR3: CASSLSVARGYGYTF
J: TRBJ1-5; size: -; V: TRBV6-2/TRBV6-3; D: TRBD1; DNA: TGTGCCAGCAGTCGCCGGACAGGTAGCAATCAGCCCCAGCATTTT; CDR3: CASSRRTGSNQPQHF
J: TRBJ2-5; size: -; V: TRBV4-1; D: -; DNA: TGCGCCAGCAGCCTGCTCGAGGAGTACCAAGAGACCCAGTACTTC; CDR3: CASSLLEEYQETQYF
J: TRBJ2-1; size: -; V: TRBV2; D: TRBD1; DNA: TGTGCCAGCAGTGACCAGTCGACAGGGGCGGCCTACAATGAGCAGTTCTTC; CDR3: CASSDQSTGAAYNEQFF
J: TRBJ2-1; size: once; V: TRBV29-1; D: TRBD1; DNA: TGCAGCGTAGGGGGACAGGCTATCGGAGGTGAGCAGTTCTTC; CDR3: CSVGGQAIGGEQFF
J: TRBJ2-7; size: -; V: TRBV9; D: -; DNA: TGTGCCAGCAGCGTAGGACAGAGCTCCTACGAGCAGTACTTC; CDR3: CASSVGQSSYEQYF
J: TRBJ2-1; size: -; V: TRBV4-1; D: TRBD2; DNA: TGCGCCAGCAGCTTCCGGACTAGCGGGGGCCTACTCTCCTACAATGAGCAGTTCTTC; CDR3: CASSFRTSGGLLSYNEQFF
J: TRBJ2-2; size: -; V: TRBV20-1; D: TRBD2; DNA: TGCAGTGCTAGAGAGTGGCGGGAGGCGGGCGGGGAGCTGTTTTTT; CDR3: CSAREWREAGGELFF
J: TRBJ2-1; size: -; V: TRBV25-1; D: -; DNA: TGTGCCAGCAGTGAATTGTATGGCGAGCAGTTCTTC; CDR3: CASSELYGEQFF
J: TRBJ2-1; size: -; V: TRBV9; D: -; DNA: TGTGCCAGCAGCGTTTCAGGCCTAACCTACAATGAGCAGTTCTTC; CDR3: CASSVSGLTYNEQFF
J: TRBJ2-2; size: -; V: TRBV6-5; D: TRBD1; DNA: TGTGCCAGCAGTTGGGACAGGGGTAGACCCCTCAACACCGGGGAGCTGTTTTTT; CDR3: CASSWDRGRPLNTGELFF
J: TRBJ1-1; size: -; V: TRBV20-1; D: TRBD1; DNA: TGCAGTGCTAGAGGGACAGGGGACACTGAAGCTTTCTTT; CDR3: CSARGTGDTEAFF
J: TRBJ2-1; size: -; V: TRBV30; D: -; DNA: TGTGCCTGGAGTCTAACTGGTCGCAACAATGAGCAGTTCTTC; CDR3: CAWSLTGRNNEQFF
J: TRBJ2-4; size: -; V: TRBV4-1; D: TRBD2; DNA: TGCGCCAGCAGCCTTATAGCGGGAGGGCCCGCCAAAAACATTCAGTACTTC; CDR3: CASSLIAGGPAKNIQYF
J: TRBJ2-2; size: -; V: TRBV7-9; D: -; DNA: TGTGCCAGCAGCACTCCCATTACAACGGGCGGGGAGCTGTTTTTT; CDR3: CASSTPITTGGELFF
J: TRBJ1-5; size: -; V: TRBV9; D: -; DNA: TGTGCCAGCAGCCTCGGGGGGTTGAATCAGCCCCAGCATTTT; CDR3: CASSLGGLNQPQHF
J: TRBJ2-1; size: -; V: TRBV5-6; D: TRBD1; DNA: TGTGCCAGCAGCGCACCCGGGGACAGGGGCTTCGATGAGCAGTTCTTC; CDR3: CASSAPGDRGFDEQFF
J: TRBJ2-7; size: -; V: TRBV2; D: -; DNA: TGTGCCAGCAGCCCCCTGGGGTCCGAGCAGTACTTC; CDR3: CASSPLGSEQYF
J: TRBJ1-5; size: -; V: TRBV20-1; D: -; DNA: TGCAGTGCTTGGACCGTGAATCAGCCCCAGCATTTT; CDR3: CSAWTVNQPQHF
J: TRBJ2-7; size: -; V: TRBV2; D: TRBD1; DNA: TGTGCCAGCAGTGATATGGACAGGGGGATTGGGGAGCAGTACTTC; CDR3: CASSDMDRGIGEQYF
J: TRBJ2-7; size: few; V: TRBV7-9; D: -; DNA: TGTGCCAGCAGCTTAGTCCCGGACAGAAGCTCCTACGAGCAGTACTTC; CDR3: CASSLVPDRSSYEQYF
J: TRBJ2-1; size: -; V: TRBV5-1; D: -; DNA: TGTGCCAGCAGCTTGGGGGGCGGGGAGCAGTTCTTC; CDR3: CASSLGGGEQFF
J: TRBJ2-5; size: -; V: TRBV7-2; D: -; DNA: TGTGCCAGCAGCTTAGGGACAGTGTACCAAGAGACCCAGTACTTC; CDR3: CASSLGTVYQETQYF
J: TRBJ2-2; size: -; V: TRBV5-1; D: TRBD1; DNA: TGCGCCAGCAGCAACTCGGGACAGGTCACCGGGGAGCTGTTTTTT; CDR3: CASSNSGQVTGELFF
J: TRBJ1-2; size: -; V: TRBV19; D: -; DNA: TGTGCCAGTAGTACCCGGGCTTCCCTCAGCGGTGGCTACACCTTC; CDR3: CASSTRASLSGGYTF
J: TRBJ1-1; size: once; V: TRBV27; D: TRBD1; DNA: TGTGCCAGCAGGCCAGGGGGCGCAGGGCGAGCTTTCTTT; CDR3: CASRPGGAGRAFF
J: TRBJ2-2; size: -; V: TRBV3-1; D: -; DNA: TGTGCCAGCAGCACCACGGGGGCGAGCAACACCGGGGAGCTGTTTTTT; CDR3: CASSTTGASNTGELFF
J: TRBJ1-1; size: -; V: TRBV27; D: -; DNA: TGTGCCAGCAGTCAGGGGAGCATCGCTGAAGCTTTCTTT; CDR3: CASSQGSIAEAFF
J: TRBJ1-1; size: -; V: TRBV10-3; D: -; DNA: TGTGCCACCCGGAGTTCGGGGGAGAACACTGAAGCTTTCTTT; CDR3: CATRSSGENTEAFF
J: TRBJ2-3; size: -; V: TRBV9; D: -; DNA: TGTGCCAGCAGCCCCAGAGGCGGCGGGATGGACGATACGCAGTATTTT; CDR3: CASSPRGGGMDDTQYF
J: TRBJ2-5; size: -; V: TRBV3-1; D: -; DNA: TGTGCCAGCAGCCAAGACGGGGCGAAAGAGACCCAGTACTTC; CDR3: CASSQDGAKETQYF
J: TRBJ1-2; size: -; V: TRBV3-1; D: -; DNA: TGTGCCAGCAGGGGGACACGGCTTGAAGGCTACACCTTC; CDR3: CASRGTRLEGYTF
J: TRBJ2-3; size: -; V: TRBV6-5; D: TRBD2; DNA: TGTGCCAGCAGACCCCTAGCGGGGTTGGGAGATACGCAGTATTTT; CDR3: CASRPLAGLGDTQYF
J: TRBJ2-3; size: -; V: TRBV11-2; D: -; DNA: TGTGCCAGCAGCTTAGACGGGGCCACGCAGTATTTT; CDR3: CASSLDGATQYF
J: TRBJ1-2; size: -; V: TRBV28; D: -; DNA: TGTGTCGAGAGGGAGAACTATGGCTACACCTTC; CDR3: CVERENYGYTF
J: TRBJ2-5; size: -; V: TRBV28; D: -; DNA: TGTGCCAGCAGTTTAGGGCAGAGTAAAAAAGAGACCCAGTACTTC; CDR3: CASSLGQSKKETQYF
J: TRBJ1-2; size: -; V: TRBV2; D: -; DNA: TGTGCCAGCAGTGGGGCGCCAGGGAACTATGGCTACACCTTC; CDR3: CASSGAPGNYGYTF
J: TRBJ2-3; size: -; V: TRBV27; D: -; DNA: TGTGCCAGCAGTTCACTAGCAGATACGCAGTATTTT; CDR3: CASSSLADTQYF
J: TRBJ2-1; size: few; V: TRBV29-1; D: -; DNA: TGCAGCGTTGAGGGCGGCAGCTACAATGAGCAGTTCTTC; CDR3: CSVEGGSYNEQFF
J: TRBJ2-7; size: -; V: TRBV29-1; D: -; DNA: TGCAGCGTTGAAGGACAGAACCCCTACGAGCAGTACTTC; CDR3: CSVEGQNPYEQYF
J: TRBJ2-7; size: -; V: TRBV28; D: -; DNA: TGTGCCAGCAGTTTTTTCGACACCGACTACGAGCAGTACTTC; CDR3: CASSFFDTDYEQYF
J: TRBJ2-1; size: -; V: TRBV7-9; D: -; DNA: TGTGCCAGCAGCTTCGGTTATGAGCAGTTCTTC; CDR3: CASSFGYEQFF
J: TRBJ2-1; size: -; V: TRBV20-1; D: -; DNA: TGCAGTGCTAGAGAGGGACGGGAGTACAATGAGCAGTTCTTC; CDR3: CSAREGREYNEQFF
J: TRBJ1-3; size: -; V: TRBV11-2; D: -; DNA: TGTGCCAGCAGCCCGAGCGACTCTGGAAACACCATATATTTT; CDR3: CASSPSDSGNTIYF
J: TRBJ2-3; size: -; V: TRBV29-1; D: TRBD2; DNA: TGCAGCGTTGCCACTAGCGTAGCAGATACGCAGTATTTT; CDR3: CSVATSVADTQYF
J: TRBJ2-7; size: -; V: TRBV20-1; D: -; DNA: TGCAGTGCCAGGGACCCCCCGAAGGGTTACGAGCAGTACTTC; CDR3: CSARDPPKGYEQYF
J: TRBJ2-3; size: -; V: TRBV10-3; D: TRBD1; DNA: TGTGCCAGCGGGACAGGGAAAGATACGCAGTATTTT; CDR3: CASGTGKDTQYF
J: TRBJ2-1; size: -; V: TRBV2; D: -; DNA: TGTGCCACCGTTGGCAGCGGGTACAATGAGCAGTTCTTC; CDR3: CATVGSGYNEQFF
J: TRBJ2-3; size: -; V: TRBV7-9; D: -; DNA: TGTGCCAGCAGCCCTGGGAAGGGGCGAACAGATACGCAGTATTTT; CDR3: CASSPGKGRTDTQYF
J: TRBJ2-7; size: -; V: TRBV6-2/TRBV6-3; D: -; DNA: TGTGCCAGCAGTTCCGCCGGCCTCGGGTCCTACGAGCAGTACTTC; CDR3: CASSSAGLGSYEQYF